These T cell receptor beta chains were read from a single sample in a study of cytomegalovirus exposure and HLA in healthy donors. Sequencing used immunoSEQ multiplex PCR; TCRdb keeps in-frame clones, though not all of them. The table includes hundreds of thousands of clones, just over 85% detected once. Material for sequencing was PBMCs. The receptors were sampled from a woman aged 18-30 years in good health and CMV-seronegative. The CDR3 runs from the conserved cysteine through the conserved F or W. D genes are given only for firm matches. Size tells how often a clone was seen (once, few, many) or the class of an expanded clone, and some rows leave it out.

cdr3_aa | cdr3_nt | d_call | j_call | v_call | clone_size
CAISTGGATWDTQYF | TGTGCCATCAGTACAGGGGGCGCAACGTGGGATACGCAGTATTTT | TRBD1 | TRBJ2-3 | TRBV10-3 | -
CATSRDRGVYNEQFF | TGTGCCACCAGCAGAGATCGAGGCGTCTACAATGAGCAGTTCTTC | - | TRBJ2-1 | TRBV15 | -
CASSEDLWAYNQPQHF | TGTGCCAGCAGTGAAGATCTGTGGGCTTACAATCAGCCCCAGCATTTT | - | TRBJ1-5 | TRBV6-1 | few
CASSLKGGSSYNEQFF | TGTGCCAGCAGCCTCAAGGGCGGGAGTTCCTACAATGAGCAGTTCTTC | TRBD2 | TRBJ2-1 | TRBV13 | once
CASNPLAGGTYEQYF | TGTGCCAGCAACCCTCTAGCGGGGGGTACCTACGAGCAGTACTTC | TRBD2 | TRBJ2-7 | TRBV2 | few
CASSRDAYEQYF | TGTGCCAGCAGTCGGGATGCCTACGAGCAGTACTTC | - | TRBJ2-7 | TRBV28 | -
CASSSVGVRSYNSPLHF | TGTGCCAGCAGTTCGGTAGGAGTTCGGTCCTATAATTCACCCCTCCACTTT | - | TRBJ1-6 | TRBV28 | -
CASSPRTLQRDEQFF | TGCGCCAGCAGCCCTCGGACCCTACAGAGGGATGAGCAGTTCTTC | - | TRBJ2-1 | TRBV5-1 | -
CASSPARGRGHTEAFF | TGTGCCAGCAGCCCGGCGAGGGGGCGCGGTCACACTGAAGCTTTCTTT | TRBD1 | TRBJ1-1 | TRBV6-6 | -
CASAAGTGFADTQYF | TGTGCCAGCGCGGCCGGGACAGGGTTCGCAGATACGCAGTATTTT | TRBD1 | TRBJ2-3 | TRBV6-5 | -
CASSGLGANYGYTF | TGTGCCAGCAGCGGATTAGGAGCTAACTATGGCTACACCTTC | - | TRBJ1-2 | TRBV7-6 | -
CASSYGGNTEAFF | TGCGCCAGCAGTTACGGGGGGAACACTGAAGCTTTCTTT | - | TRBJ1-1 | TRBV10-1 | -
CAWLGTGRGSEAFF | TGTGCCTGGTTAGGGACAGGCCGCGGGTCTGAAGCTTTCTTT | TRBD1 | TRBJ1-1 | TRBV30 | -
CASGVGGYQPQHF | TGTGCCAGCGGAGTTGGTGGGTATCAGCCCCAGCATTTT | - | TRBJ1-5 | TRBV28 | -
CASSLWGPDRGFNQPQHF | TGTGCCAGCAGCTTGTGGGGTCCAGACAGGGGGTTCAATCAGCCCCAGCATTTT | TRBD1 | TRBJ1-5 | TRBV5-6 | -
CASSTTGVAGANVLTF | TGTGCCAGCAGTACAACAGGGGTAGCTGGGGCCAACGTCCTGACTTTC | TRBD1 | TRBJ2-6 | TRBV27 | -
CASSSTGDYNEQFF | TGCGCCAGCAGTTCTACAGGAGACTACAATGAGCAGTTCTTC | - | TRBJ2-1 | TRBV5-1 | -
CASSPGTGKGETQYF | TGTGCCAGCAGTCCCGGGACAGGGAAGGGGGAGACCCAGTACTTC | TRBD1 | TRBJ2-5 | TRBV5-4 | -
CAWSAGYGNTEAFF | TGTGCCTGGAGTGCAGGGTATGGTAACACTGAAGCTTTCTTT | - | TRBJ1-1 | TRBV30 | -
CATSAEQTGGNSPLHF | TGTGCCACCAGCGCGGAACAGACAGGGGGTAATTCACCCCTCCACTTT | TRBD1 | TRBJ1-6 | TRBV15 | few
CAWSPGLAYNEQFF | TGTGCCTGGAGTCCCGGCCTAGCCTACAATGAGCAGTTCTTC | - | TRBJ2-1 | TRBV30 | -
CASSEGEQGRYEQYF | TGTGCCAGCAGTGAGGGGGAACAGGGGCGGTACGAGCAGTACTTC | TRBD1 | TRBJ2-7 | TRBV25-1 | -